A single sample gave rise to the 27 T cell receptor beta chains below, sequenced in a study of a mutant IDH1 vaccine in newly diagnosed glioma. Assay used: immunoSEQ multiplex PCR; TCRdb lists only in-frame clones, some missing. Of some 51,000 clones listed, around 80% are singletons. Time point in this sample: baseline, week 1 (first vaccination visit). The treatment denotes: pre-vaccination baseline after standard-of-care therapy. The material was PBMCs, obtained from a glioma patient treated with radiotherapy, temozolomide or both. These receptors were taken from a woman in her thirties or forties with glioma.

The chain employs TRBV5-5 and TRBJ1-1; TRBD1 aligns across 7 bases. The ends lost 0 bases at V and 11 bases at J; junction bases unmatched: 10. The CDR3 is 14 residues long. In germline, CDR1 is SGHKS, CDR2 YYEKEE (reference sequence). The CDR3 DNA reads TGTGCCAGCAGCTTGGATACAGGGGCTCCGCCGGCTTTCTTT. As protein: CASSLDTGAPPAFF.

This clone has a single count. The chain couples TRBV30 to TRBJ2-3; weak D call: TRBD1 (6 bases). This CDR3 contains 13 residues. From germline, CDR1 is GTSNPN and CDR2 SVGIG (reference sequence). V lost 2 bases and J 4 bases, leaving 10 bases between the germline ends. CDR3: CAWSLTGPDTQYF. CDR3 DNA sequence: TGTGCCTGGAGTTTAACAGGGCCAGATACGCAGTATTTT.

This rearrangement joins TRBV7-9 to TRBJ1-2, with 7 nucleotides matching TRBD1. The CDR3 has 12 amino acids. Trimming at V came to 5 bases and at J to 9 bases, leaving 6 bases not matched to a gene. Germline V gene data show CDR1 as SEHNR and CDR2 as FQNEAQ (reference sequence). CDR3 residues: CASSVQQGSYTF. CDR3 bases: TGTGCCAGCAGCGTACAACAGGGGAGCTACACCTTC.

J is TRBJ1-1 and V is TRBV5-1; D is perhaps TRBD1 (5 bases). Germline values: CDR1 SGHRS, CDR2 YFSETQ. There are 16 residues in the CDR3. V was trimmed by 4 bases and J by 1 base, leaving 17 bases between them. Here the CDR3 DNA reads TGCGCCAGCAGCCAACTGGGGGTAGAAGAGAACACTGAAGCTTTCTTT. Residues: CASSQLGVEENTEAFF.

There are a few counts of this clone. The chain uses TRBV2 and TRBJ2-5; a possible D gene is TRBD1 (6 bases). The germline V gene has CDR1 SNHLY and CDR2 FYNNEI. Trimming took 5 bases from V and 5 from J, leaving 12 bases between them. This CDR3 spans 13 amino acids. As DNA, the CDR3 is TGTGCCAGCAGTCCCAGGGGTAGGGAGACCCAGTACTTC. This sequence encodes CASSPRGRETQYF.

The rearrangement uses TRBV9 and TRBJ2-1; D call uncertain. The CDR3 is made up of 13 amino acids. Germline CDR1 reads SGDLS; CDR2 reads YYNGEE. Trimming left V 0 bases short and J 7 bases short, with 8 bases between. The CDR3 bases are TGTGCCAGCAGCGTAGGATCAGTAAATGAGCAGTTCTTC. Its translation: CASSVGSVNEQFF.

This clone appeared once. The chain couples TRBV19 to TRBJ1-1; no reliable D call. The CDR3 extends over 12 amino acids. V was pared by 7 bases and J by 3 bases, with 9 bases between. Germline V gene data show CDR1 as LNHDA and CDR2 as SQIVND (reference sequence). The CDR3 nucleotides read TGTGCCAGTAAAACCACGGACACTGAAGCTTTCTTT. Its protein is CASKTTDTEAFF.

The chain carries TRBV5-8 and TRBJ1-5; D is possibly TRBD1 (6 bases). The CDR3 length is 17 residues. The germline V gene encodes CDR1 SGHTS and CDR2 YDEGEE. Deletions cut 0 bases from V and 1 base from J, with 14 bases between. The CDR3: CASSLANPTGSNQPQHF. Here the CDR3 DNA reads TGTGCCAGCAGCTTGGCCAATCCCACAGGGAGCAATCAGCCCCAGCATTTT. The full variable domain, completed using reference TRBV5-8 and TRBJ1-5, is EAGVTQSPTHLIKTRGQQATLRCSPISGHTSVYWYQQALGLGLQFLLWYDEGEERNRGNFPPRFSGRQFPNYSSELNVNALELEDSALYLCASSLANPTGSNQPQHFGDGTRLSIL.

CDR3 DNA sequence: TGTGCCAGCAGCTTACATGGGGAAAAACTGTTTTTT. Protein product: CASSLHGEKLFF. The chain employs TRBV11-2 and TRBJ1-4; D not certain. Germline CDR1 SGHAT, CDR2 FQNNGV. Trimming took off 2 bases at V and 8 bases at J, with 6 bases between the two ends. The CDR3 covers 12 residues.

A note on this clone: In the same sample, other DNA sequences code for this CDR3. The J gene is TRBJ2-3, the V gene TRBV5-4; perhaps TRBD2 as D (6 bases). V lost 0 bases and J lost 3, with 11 bases in between. CDR1 is SGHNT, CDR2 YYREEE, per germline (reference sequence). The CDR3 covers 15 residues. In nucleotides, the CDR3 is TGTGCCAGCAGCTTGGGCGGGGCGGGGACAGATACGCAGTATTTT. Translation: CASSLGGAGTDTQYF.

V is TRBV7-2 and J is TRBJ2-7; D gene ambiguous. CDR1 is SGHTA, CDR2 FQGNSA, per germline. The V end lost 5 bases, the J end lost 3 bases, and 5 bases lay between the germline ends. This CDR3 has 11 residues. The CDR3 loop reads CASSLLYEQYF. The CDR3 bases are TGTGCCAGCAGCCTCCTCTACGAGCAGTACTTC.

The chain joins TRBV7-8 to TRBJ2-5; D is possibly TRBD1 (6 bases). Trimming pared 1 base from V and 5 bases from J, leaving 17 bases between. The length of the CDR3 is 16 residues. Looked up from germline, CDR1 is SGHVS and CDR2 is FQNEAQ. CDR3 sequence reads: CASSLVPGGEGETQYF. Here the CDR3 DNA reads TGTGCCAGCAGCTTAGTTCCTGGGGGCGAAGGGGAGACCCAGTACTTC.

The genes are TRBV6-5 and TRBJ2-1, with 7 nucleotides matching TRBD2. From germline, CDR1 is MNHEY and CDR2 SVGAGI. V lost 5 bases to trimming and J lost 2 bases; unmatched junction nucleotides: 6. This CDR3 has 15 amino acids. CDR3 bases: TGTGCCAGCAGTCTAGAGCGGGGCCCCTACAATGAGCAGTTCTTC. Its translation: CASSLERGPYNEQFF.

This clone was seen a few times. The chain employs TRBV30 and TRBJ1-5; D not certain. The CDR3 covers 12 residues. Trimming cost V 1 base and J 3 bases, with 4 bases left between them. Germline V lookup: CDR1 GTSNPN, CDR2 SVGIG (reference sequence). The DNA for the CDR3 is TGTGCCTGGAGTGGGGTCAATCAGCCCCAGCATTTT. Its protein product is CAWSGVNQPQHF.

The chain recombines TRBV25-1 with TRBJ2-5; D possibly corresponds to TRBD2 (6 bases). Germline V lookup: CDR1 MGHDK, CDR2 SYGVNS. Trimming took off 4 bases at V and 4 bases at J, with 10 bases between the two ends. The CDR3 is 13 residues long. CDR3 bases: TGTGCCAGCAGTGGGGACTTGGGAGAGACCCAGTACTTC. This sequence encodes CASSGDLGETQYF.

The genes are TRBV12-5 and TRBJ1-2; 9 bases map to TRBD1. CDR1 LGHNT and CDR2 FRNRAP come from the germline V gene. V lost 2 bases to trimming and J lost 0 bases; unmatched junction nucleotides: 16. There are 20 residues in the CDR3. The CDR3 loop reads CASGLSYPGGQGRANYGYTF. DNA of the CDR3: TGTGCTAGTGGTTTGTCTTACCCTGGGGGACAGGGAAGGGCTAACTATGGCTACACCTTC. The variable domain in full, with the rest retrieved from reference TRBV12-5 and TRBJ1-2, is DARVTQTPRHKVTEMGQEVTMRCQPILGHNTVFWYRQTMMQGLELLAYFRNRAPLDDSGMPKDRFSAEMPDATLATLKIQPSEPRDSAVYFCASGLSYPGGQGRANYGYTFGSGTRLTVV.

The V and J genes are TRBV5-1 and TRBJ2-2; possible D gene TRBD2, 6 bases. The CDR3 spans 14 residues. Germline-derived CDR1 and CDR2 are SGHRS and YFSETQ. Trimming took off 4 bases at V and 8 bases at J, with 15 bases between the two ends. The CDR3 sequence: CASSAGTGDGELFF. CDR3 coding DNA: TGCGCCAGCAGCGCCGGGACTGGGGATGGGGAGCTGTTTTTT.

The chain recombines TRBV5-1 with TRBJ1-6; 10 positions match TRBD1. Losses at the gene ends were 0 bases for V and 7 bases for J; bases not matched to a gene: 22. Per the germline V gene, CDR1 is SGHRS and CDR2 is YFSETQ. CDR3 length: 22 amino acids. In DNA form, the CDR3 reads TGCGCCAGCAGCTTGGCCCAACTTAAGACAGGGGGCGTGAAAGAGGGGAATTCACCCCTCCACTTT. It specifies CASSLAQLKTGGVKEGNSPLHF.

Notes on this clone: The junction differs from germline at one of its ends, possibly a read error. This sequence joins TRBV5-1 and TRBJ1-1; D remains unclear. Germline CDR1 is SGHRS and CDR2 is YFSETQ. This CDR3 has 13 residues. The CDR3 is CASSLGLNPEAFF. CDR3 coding DNA: TGCGCCAGCAGCTTGGGACTGAACCCTGAAGCTTTCTTT.

The rearrangement joins TRBV7-2 to TRBJ1-5; 7 bases line up with TRBD1. CDR3 length equals 16 residues. With V trimmed by 4 bases and J by 3 bases, 9 bases remained unmatched. CDR1 and CDR2 (germline): SGHTA, FQGNSA. The CDR3 DNA reads TGTGCCAGCAGCTCACAGGGGCCACTATACAATCAGCCCCAGCATTTT. It codes for CASSSQGPLYNQPQHF. Full variable domain (remainder filled in from reference TRBV7-2 and TRBJ1-5): GAGVSQSPSNKVTEKGKDVELRCDPISGHTALYWYRQSLGQGLEFLIYFQGNSAPDKSGLPSDRFSAERTGGSVSTLTIQRTQQEDSAVYLCASSSQGPLYNQPQHFGDGTRLSIL.

CDR3 in amino acids: CASSMTGIDTQYF. In nucleotides, the CDR3 is TGTGCCAGCAGCATGACAGGGATAGATACGCAGTATTTT. The chain has TRBV5-5 and TRBJ2-3; 7 bases align to TRBD1. In germline, CDR1 is SGHKS, CDR2 YYEKEE (reference sequence). This CDR3 spans 13 amino acids. With 4 bases clipped from V and 5 bases from J, the junction kept 4 bases outside the gene matches.

This chain uses TRBV6-1 with TRBJ2-1, with 7 bases fitting TRBD2. This CDR3 is 12 amino acids long. Losses at the gene ends were 8 bases for V and 8 bases for J; bases not matched to a gene: 6. Germline loops: CDR1 MNHNS, CDR2 SASEGT. The CDR3 coding sequence is TGTGCCAGCTTACCGGGGGGTTATGAGCAGTTCTTC. This encodes CASLPGGYEQFF.

This chain joins TRBV5-6 and TRBJ1-1, with D possibly being TRBD1 (6 bases). The germline V gene encodes CDR1 SGHDT and CDR2 YYEEEE. The CDR3 runs 14 residues. V shed 5 bases and J shed 4 bases, with 15 bases lying between them. This CDR3 reads CASRSQGRGTEAFF. The CDR3, as DNA: TGTGCCAGCAGATCTCAGGGGAGGGGCACTGAAGCTTTCTTT. Together with reference TRBV5-6 and TRBJ1-1, the CDR3 gives the full variable domain: DAGVTQSPTHLIKTRGQQVTLRCSPKSGHDTVSWYQQALGQGPQFIFQYYEEEERQRGNFPDRFSGHQFPNYSSELNVNALLLGDSALYLCASRSQGRGTEAFFGQGTRLTVV.

This sequence joins TRBV7-2 and TRBJ1-5; no definite D call. Germline V gene lookup returns CDR1 SGHTA and CDR2 FQGNSA. Trimming removed 2 bases from V and 6 bases from J, with 11 bases in between. The CDR3 has 14 amino acids. In DNA, the CDR3 is TGTGCCAGCAGCTTATCGGGTCCGGCTCAGCCCCAGCATTTT. It specifies CASSLSGPAQPQHF.

The CDR3 here is CASSPRKLGNEKLFF. CDR3 coding DNA: TGTGCCAGCAGCCCACGCAAGTTGGGGAATGAAAAACTGTTTTTT. The V call is TRBV5-6, the J call TRBJ1-4; D is uncertain. From germline, CDR1 is SGHDT and CDR2 YYEEEE. The CDR3 contains 15 residues. V was shortened by 4 bases and J by 5 bases, with 15 bases between the two germline ends.

The chain employs TRBV2 and TRBJ1-2; D is ambiguous. CDR3 length equals 12 residues. Germline V gives CDR1 SNHLY, CDR2 FYNNEI. With 4 bases removed from V and 0 bases from J, the gap between germline ends came to 3 bases. The CDR3 region is CASSVTNYGYTF. In DNA form, the CDR3 reads TGTGCCAGCAGTGTGACTAACTATGGCTACACCTTC.

V gene TRBV5-1 combines with J gene TRBJ1-1; D is uncertain. This CDR3 region has 17 residues. The germline gives CDR1 SGHRS, CDR2 YFSETQ. The V gene lost 3 bases and the J gene lost 2 bases, with 20 bases spanning the gap. CDR3 residues: CASSSLPGLFSNTEAFF. CDR3 nucleotide sequence: TGCGCCAGCAGCTCTCTTCCCGGCCTTTTTAGCAACACTGAAGCTTTCTTT.